These T cell receptor beta chains were read from a single sample in a study of control samples from healthy donors and cancer patients. The method was immunoSEQ multiplex PCR; TCRdb's version includes in-frame clones alone and lacks a portion of them. The repertoire consists of about 120,000 clones, with approximately 84% occurring once and the leading ten covering roughly 2%. Material: blood. Receptor source: a man between 18 and 29 years old in good health. Both conserved end residues are trimmed from each CDR3. Clone sizes are given selectively: once, few, many, or a class where the clone is expanded.

cdr3_aa: ASSQDSTSGSSETQY
v_call: TRBV4-2
j_call: TRBJ2-5
clone_size: once
cdr3_length: 15

cdr3_aa: ASSPGTGEADTQY
v_call: TRBV5-1
j_call: TRBJ2-3
clone_size: -
cdr3_length: 13

cdr3_aa: ASGPDRNWQY
v_call: TRBV12-5
j_call: TRBJ2-4
clone_size: once
cdr3_length: 10

cdr3_aa: SVGTESNQPQH
v_call: TRBV29-1
j_call: TRBJ1-5
clone_size: -
cdr3_length: 11

cdr3_aa: ASSIAAGGYGYT
v_call: TRBV19
j_call: TRBJ1-2
clone_size: -
cdr3_length: 12

cdr3_aa: ASSLVGLAGASNTGELF
v_call: TRBV7-3
j_call: TRBJ2-2
clone_size: -
cdr3_length: 17

cdr3_aa: ASTHDRTLLTQY
v_call: TRBV5-4
j_call: TRBJ2-5
clone_size: -
cdr3_length: 12

cdr3_aa: ASSNRGIDQPQH
v_call: TRBV5-6
j_call: TRBJ1-5
clone_size: -
cdr3_length: 12

cdr3_aa: ASSNGLNQPQH
v_call: TRBV6-6
j_call: TRBJ1-5
clone_size: -
cdr3_length: 11

cdr3_aa: ASSVNLESLNTEAF
v_call: TRBV9
j_call: TRBJ1-1
clone_size: -
cdr3_length: 14

cdr3_aa: ASSLYSGTGGTEAF
v_call: TRBV28
j_call: TRBJ1-1
clone_size: once
cdr3_length: 14